This T cell receptor beta chain came from a study of T cell repertoires in cytomegalovirus infection. MiXCR, run by TCRdb on the reads, gives a single entry per CDR3 protein. The data contain around 100,000 distinct CDR3 sequences, roughly a tenth of them singletons. Ten or more counts support this clonotype. Its antigen is unidentified. J gave up 2 bases and V 6 bases, and 4 bases lay outside the gene matches. The CDR3 length is 15 residues. The receptor comes from a human donor in good health (CMV status not recorded). Some clones in this sample may be carry-over from other donors' samples. Sequencing was done on a sample of PBMCs, sequenced either directly or after in vitro stimulation (not recorded which). The chain recombines TRBV12-3 or TRBV12-4 with TRBJ1-5; 10 bases are a match to TRBD1. CDR3 in DNA: TGTGCCAGCAGCCCCGGACAGGGGGGCAATCAGCCCCAGCATTTT. Its translation: CASSPGQGGNQPQHF.